This T cell receptor (beta chain) was identified in a study of Graves' ophthalmopathy and Graves' hyperthyroidism. Transcripts of RNA were the source for amplifying TCR beta CDR3 regions. An opening RT-PCR round employed HTBI primers and preceded a second-round multiplex PCR. TCRdb re-derived calls from the multiplex PCR reads in MiXCR, one entry per CDR3 protein. This sample has over a million distinct CDR3 sequences, with about two fifths found just once. Enrollment excluded any patients with other autoimmune diseases, uncontrolled infections, pregnancy or lactation. Points from the study as a whole: Ophthalmopathy progression cases were predicted by the model with approximately 66% sensitivity and roughly 72% specificity.

Germline V gene sequence: CDR1 SGDLS, CDR2 YYNGEE. Between the trimmed V and J ends, which lost 0 bases and 5 bases, there was a span of 8 bases. This CDR3 spans 13 amino acids. As for this clonotype: Its antigen is still unknown.

This receptor was identified in an adult man with Graves' hyperthyroidism. Specimen: peripheral blood or thyroid tissue (not recorded which). The V call is TRBV9, the J call TRBJ1-1; D not certain. CDR3 bases: TGTGCCAGCAGCGTAGTTCGGGAAACTGAAGCTTTCTTT. Protein sequence: CASSVVRETEAFF.